The 32 T cell receptor beta chains in this list originate from one sample, sequenced in a study of blood T cells in healthy people across ages. It was with a sample-barcoded 5' primer and a J-beta primer mix that a second PCR of roughly 7 to 12 cycles was run. TCRdb re-called the 5' RACE reads with MiXCR, one entry per CDR3 protein. The sample consists of 800,000 or so distinct CDR3 sequences, 35% to 50% of them appearing once. Sequencing input: blood. The receptors were gathered from a man aged 80 or over in good health.

This clonotype was picked up a small number of times. V gene TRBV7-2 combines with J gene TRBJ2-1, with 7 nucleotides matching TRBD2. This CDR3 spans 16 amino acids. V lost 4 bases, J lost 1 base, and 7 bases stayed unmatched. The germline CDR1 and CDR2 sequences are SGHTA and FQGNSA. CDR3 nucleotide sequence: TGTGCCAGCAGCTCGGATGGCGGGAGATCCTACAATGAGCAGTTCTTC. Protein: CASSSDGGRSYNEQFF.

This clonotype has more than one count but fewer than ten. The chain carries TRBV12-3 or TRBV12-4 and TRBJ2-3, with D perhaps TRBD2 (5 bases). CDR3 length: 16 amino acids. V lost 1 base and J 2 bases, leaving 13 bases between the germline ends. The CDR3 sequence: CASSLGLSGFTDTQYF. DNA of the CDR3: TGTGCCAGCAGTTTAGGACTTTCGGGGTTCACAGATACGCAGTATTTT.

This clonotype has a handful of counts. This rearrangement joins TRBV9 to TRBJ2-3; 8 nucleotides align to TRBD2. The V segment lost 0 bases and the J segment 2 bases; nucleotides outside the gene matches: 5. Germline V CDR1 and CDR2: SGDLS, YYNGEE. The CDR3 is 16 residues long. The CDR3 region is CASSVGPGLDTDTQYF. In nucleotides, the CDR3 is TGTGCCAGCAGCGTAGGTCCGGGACTAGACACAGATACGCAGTATTTT.

The rearrangement uses TRBV6-6 and TRBJ1-1; possible D gene TRBD1, 6 bases. CDR1 MNHNY and CDR2 SVGAGI come from the germline V gene (reference sequence). V lost 2 bases, J lost 8 bases, and 15 bases lay in between. The CDR3 runs 14 residues. Written as DNA, the CDR3 is TGTGCCAGCAGTTACCTGGGGACACTCCTCGAAGCTTTCTTT. This gives the protein CASSYLGTLLEAFF.

As for this clonotype: With a much larger clone just one base away, this may be a read error. The genes are TRBV9 and TRBJ2-1; 8 nucleotides line up with TRBD2. Losses at the gene ends were 4 bases for V and 13 bases for J; bases not matched to a gene: 16. Germline assignment: CDR1 SGDLS and CDR2 YYNGEE. The CDR3 loop spans 15 amino acids. The CDR3 region has the DNA TGTGCCAGCAGCATTACTAGCGGAGGAGGGGAGACCCAGTTCTTC. Amino acid sequence: CASSITSGGGETQFF.

With respect to this clonotype: One end of the junction varies from germline; a read error may be responsible. The chain joins TRBV7-3 to TRBJ1-6; D is unclear. This CDR3 spans 14 amino acids. CDR1 SGHTA and CDR2 FQGTGA come from the germline V gene. The CDR3 DNA reads as TGTGTCAGCAGCTACGGCCCCACGGGGTCACCCCTCCACTTT. This codes for CVSSYGPTGSPLHF.

J is TRBJ2-5 and V is TRBV5-1; TRBD2 matches at 7 bases. With 2 bases clipped from V and 11 bases from J, the junction kept 18 bases outside the gene matches. This CDR3 contains 16 residues. The germline V gene encodes CDR1 SGHRS and CDR2 YFSETQ. The CDR3 DNA sequence: TGCGCCAGCAGCTTCGAACAAGCGGGGACCCTCGATGAGCAGTACTTC. Translating gives CASSFEQAGTLDEQYF.

This clonotype was counted a few times. One end of the junction does not line up with germline, which may come from a read error. The chain has TRBV7-3 and TRBJ2-3; D remains unclear. Germline V gives CDR1 SGHTA, CDR2 FQGTGA. The CDR3 spans 11 residues. The CDR3 coding sequence is TGTGCCAGCAGCTTATGGGATATGCAGTATTTT. Translated, it gives CASSLWDMQYF. Full variable domain (rest looked up from reference TRBV7-3 and TRBJ2-3): GAGVSQTPSNKVTEKGKYVELRCDPISGHTALYWYRQSLGQGPEFLIYFQGTGAADDSGLPNDRFFAVRPEGSVSTLKIQRTERGDSAVYLCASSLWDMQYFGPGTRLTVL.

On this clonotype: The junction does not match germline at one end; this may be a read error. This chain joins TRBV13 and TRBJ2-6; D is possibly TRBD2 (6 bases). This CDR3 has 17 residues. Germline V gene data show CDR1 as PRHDT and CDR2 as FYEKMQ (reference sequence). The CDR3 spells CASSVGTGNSGANVLTF. In DNA, the CDR3 is TGTGCCAGCAGCGTAGGGACTGGAAACTCTGGGGCCAACGTCCTGACTTTC.

This rearrangement joins TRBV6-5 to TRBJ1-2; the D gene is possibly TRBD1 (6 bases). Trimming took 2 bases from V and 6 from J, leaving 13 bases between them. There are 14 residues in the CDR3. Germline loops: CDR1 MNHEY, CDR2 SVGAGI. The chain's CDR3 is CASSYGGLVHGYTF. The CDR3 DNA follows: TGTGCCAGCAGTTACGGGGGGCTAGTTCATGGCTACACCTTC.

This clonotype was observed many times. A much larger clone lies one base from this, so it may be a read error. This rearrangement joins TRBV10-3 to TRBJ2-1, with TRBD2 matching 7 bases. CDR3 length: 14 residues. Germline CDR1 ENHRY, CDR2 SYGVKD. Germline trimming cut 10 bases from V and 8 bases from J; bases unmatched to any gene: 14. This CDR3 reads CASSGRAGSDEQFF. The CDR3 bases are TGTGCCAGCTCGGGACGAGCGGGAAGTGATGAGCAGTTCTTC.

The chain combines TRBV11-3 with TRBJ2-3; 9 bases fit TRBD2. Germline V gene sequence: CDR1 SGHNT, CDR2 YENEEA. V was clipped by 1 base and J by 4 bases; unmatched bases: 6. This CDR3 has 16 residues. CDR3 bases: TGTGCCAGCAGCTTAGGGGGCGGGAGGGCCCCAGATACGCAGTATTTT. It translates to CASSLGGGRAPDTQYF.

This clonotype was found a few times. The rearrangement uses TRBV7-9 and TRBJ2-7; TRBD1 matches 12 bases. V lost 8 bases to trimming and J lost 2 bases; unmatched junction nucleotides: 1. The CDR3 is made up of 13 amino acids. Germline lookup yields CDR1 SEHNR and CDR2 FQNEAQ (reference sequence). CDR3 residues: CASGTGGTYEQYF. DNA of the CDR3: TGTGCCAGCGGGACAGGGGGCACCTACGAGCAGTACTTC.

The sample holds a few counts of this clonotype. The chain recombines TRBV4-2 with TRBJ2-3; possibly TRBD1 or TRBD2 for D (5 bases each). The CDR3 covers 14 residues. Germline assignment: CDR1 LGHNA and CDR2 YNFKEQ. V was shortened by 4 bases and J by 0 bases, with 8 bases between the two germline ends. This CDR3 is CASSREGSTDTQYF. The DNA of the CDR3 is TGTGCCAGCAGCCGCGAGGGGAGCACAGATACGCAGTATTTT.

The rearrangement uses TRBV5-1 and TRBJ2-7; TRBD2 aligns across 13 bases. Germline V CDR1 and CDR2: SGHRS, YFSETQ. CDR3 length: 16 amino acids. J gave up 7 bases and V 0 bases, and 7 bases lay outside the gene matches. The CDR3 DNA follows: TGCGCCAGCAGCTTGGGTTGGACTAGCGGGAGTGATGAGCAGTACTTC. This sequence encodes CASSLGWTSGSDEQYF. The full variable domain, its missing parts supplied by reference TRBV5-1 and TRBJ2-7, is KAGVTQTPRYLIKTRGQQVTLSCSPISGHRSVSWYQQTPGQGLQFLFEYFSETQRNKGNFPGRFSGRQFSNSRSEMNVSTLELGDSALYLCASSLGWTSGSDEQYFGPGTRLTVT.

This chain joins TRBV5-1 and TRBJ2-4, with a weak D call TRBD2 (6 bases). CDR1 is SGHRS, CDR2 YFSETQ, per germline. The CDR3 length is 15 residues. Trimming removed 6 bases at V and 2 bases at J, with 15 bases between. Written as DNA, the CDR3 is TGCGCCAGCATGGAAGCGGGTGGTCCCAAAAACATTCAGTACTTC. Protein sequence: CASMEAGGPKNIQYF.

V is TRBV28 and J is TRBJ1-5; a weak D match, TRBD1 (6 bases). There are 15 residues in the CDR3. Looked up from germline, CDR1 is MDHEN and CDR2 is SYDVKM. The V and J ends lost 5 bases and 3 bases respectively, with 14 bases between them. CDR3 residues: CASSPQGNHNQPQHF. As DNA, the CDR3 is TGTGCCAGCAGTCCCCAGGGGAACCACAATCAGCCCCAGCATTTT.

The J gene is TRBJ2-4, the V gene TRBV12-3 or TRBV12-4, with 10 bases matching TRBD2. The tail of the sequence fits TRBJ2-7 better, so the J call may be wrong. The CDR3 has 16 residues. In DNA form, the CDR3 reads TGTGCCAGCAGTTTAGGGGATAGCGGGAGGAACTACGAGCAGTACTTC. This gives the protein CASSLGDSGRNYEQYF.

This clonotype came up a few times. The chain joins TRBV5-6 to TRBJ2-7; D might be TRBD2 (6 bases). V lost 4 bases and J 2 bases, leaving 16 bases between the germline ends. CDR3 length equals 15 residues. CDR1 SGHDT and CDR2 YYEEEE come from the germline V gene. This CDR3 reads CASSRRLGGTYEQYF. The CDR3, as DNA: TGTGCCAGCAGCCGACGACTGGGGGGAACCTACGAGCAGTACTTC.

The rearrangement links TRBV29-1 to TRBJ2-3, with TRBD2 identical over 9 bases. Germline assignment: CDR1 SQVTM and CDR2 ANQGSEA. The V and J ends lost 2 bases and 0 bases, in that order; junction bases with no gene match: 18. The CDR3 covers 20 residues. The CDR3 DNA reads as TGCAGCGTTGAATGGTCCCGGCTAGCGGGATCTCCCCTTAGCACAGATACGCAGTATTTT. It translates to CSVEWSRLAGSPLSTDTQYF.

This clonotype was detected many times. The genes are TRBV20-1 and TRBJ2-5; unclear D gene. The CDR3 is made up of 12 amino acids. V lost 6 bases to trimming and J lost 2 bases, with 10 bases between them. The germline V gene has CDR1 DFQATT and CDR2 SNEGSKA (reference sequence). CDR3 nucleotide sequence: TGCAGTGCCCCGGCCACTCAAGAGACCCAGTACTTC. Translation: CSAPATQETQYF.

The chain is built from TRBV18 and TRBJ2-3, with D tentatively TRBD2 (5 bases). The germline V gene encodes CDR1 KGHSH and CDR2 LQKENI. Trimming left V 0 bases short and J 0 bases short, with 10 bases between. The CDR3 runs 16 residues. The CDR3, as DNA: TGTGCCAGCTCACCACCCCGGACTTATAGCACAGATACGCAGTATTTT. This encodes CASSPPRTYSTDTQYF.

V and J are TRBV6-6 and TRBJ1-5, with 9 bases that match TRBD1. The CDR3 contains 16 residues. V lost 0 bases to trimming and J lost 2 bases; unmatched junction nucleotides: 2. Looked up from germline, CDR1 is MNHNY and CDR2 is SVGAGI (reference sequence). Written as DNA, the CDR3 is TGTGCCAGCAGTTACTCCACAGGGGGCGGCAATCAGCCCCAGCATTTT. It is translated as CASSYSTGGGNQPQHF.

The chain is built from TRBV4-1 and TRBJ2-7; TRBD1 agrees at 8 bases. Germline V gene sequence: CDR1 MGHRA, CDR2 YSYEKL. The CDR3 covers 14 residues. J gave up 3 bases and V 5 bases, and 6 bases lay outside the gene matches. The CDR3 loop reads CASSYPGQVYEQYF. The DNA for the CDR3 is TGCGCCAGCAGCTACCCGGGACAGGTCTACGAGCAGTACTTC.

This clonotype was observed once. V and J are TRBV4-1 and TRBJ2-3; tentative D call: TRBD1 (6 bases). CDR3 length equals 16 residues. V lost 1 base to trimming and J lost 0 bases, with 11 bases between them. Germline loops: CDR1 MGHRA, CDR2 YSYEKL. In nucleotides, the CDR3 is TGCGCCAGCAGCCAAGTCATGGGGACAAGCACAGATACGCAGTATTTT. Protein: CASSQVMGTSTDTQYF.

This clonotype was detected many times. The CDR3 is CASSQDLVLAGPQDTQYF. Here the CDR3 DNA reads TGTGCCAGCAGCCAAGATCTTGTCCTAGCGGGGCCCCAAGATACGCAGTATTTT. This chain uses TRBV4-2 with TRBJ2-3; 9 positions match TRBD2. The V gene's germline CDR1 is LGHNA and CDR2 YNFKEQ. The CDR3 length is 18 residues. V lost 0 bases to trimming and J lost 5 bases; unmatched junction nucleotides: 12.

This clonotype was counted a few times. The chain links TRBV7-2 to TRBJ2-1; D is undetermined. V lost 3 bases and J lost 9, with 9 bases in between. The CDR3 has 12 amino acids. Germline CDR1 is SGHTA and CDR2 is FQGNSA. The CDR3 protein is CASSLDPGEQFF. Here the CDR3 DNA reads TGTGCCAGCAGCTTGGATCCTGGTGAGCAGTTCTTC.

This clonotype has ten or more counts. V is TRBV28 and J is TRBJ2-7, with D perhaps matching TRBD1 (5 bases). CDR3 length: 14 amino acids. In germline, CDR1 is MDHEN, CDR2 SYDVKM. The germline V and J ends were trimmed by 6 bases and 2 bases, with 14 bases remaining between them. CDR3 DNA: TGTGCCAGCAGGTGGGGCCAGGGCCCCTACGAGCAGTACTTC. Amino acid sequence: CASRWGQGPYEQYF.

This clonotype is large. The chain joins TRBV24-1 to TRBJ2-1, with TRBD2 identical over 10 bases. Germline CDR1 and CDR2: KGHDR and SFDVKD. The CDR3 is 16 residues long. Trimming at V came to 5 bases and at J to 4 bases, leaving 7 bases not matched to a gene. CDR3 protein: CATSGPSGRAYNEQFF. The CDR3 DNA sequence: TGTGCCACCAGTGGCCCAAGCGGGAGGGCTTACAATGAGCAGTTCTTC.

Only a few counts were recorded for this clonotype. This chain links TRBV7-2 with TRBJ2-1, with TRBD2 identical over 8 bases. Trimming at V came to 4 bases and at J to 4 bases, leaving 6 bases not matched to a gene. CDR3 length equals 15 residues. Germline assignment: CDR1 SGHTA and CDR2 FQGNSA. The CDR3 coding sequence is TGTGCCAGCAGCTCCACTAGCGGCACTTACAATGAGCAGTTCTTC. It translates to CASSSTSGTYNEQFF.

The genes are TRBV27 and TRBJ1-6; D gene uncertain. The germline gives CDR1 MNHEY, CDR2 SMNVEV (reference sequence). The germline V and J ends were trimmed by 5 bases and 5 bases, with 10 bases remaining between them. The CDR3 loop spans 14 amino acids. CDR3 coding DNA: TGTGCCAGCAGTGGGTGGCAGGATAATTCACCCCTCCACTTT. Its protein product is CASSGWQDNSPLHF.

This sequence joins TRBV24-1 and TRBJ1-5; D perhaps matches TRBD1 (6 bases). Germline V gene lookup returns CDR1 KGHDR and CDR2 SFDVKD. The CDR3 sequence is 14 residues long. V was trimmed by 9 bases and J by 4 bases, leaving 15 bases between them. CDR3 sequence reads: CATGGARVNQPQHF. Here the CDR3 DNA reads TGTGCCACCGGGGGGGCCAGGGTAAATCAGCCCCAGCATTTT.